This T cell receptor (beta chain) was recorded in a study of blood T cell repertoires in COVID-19. Study information: The United States, Italy and Spain supplied acute and convalescent COVID-19 samples. From T cells, B-cell-depleted T cells, or PBMCs came the material, which was cDNA or gDNA.

Per the authors' pipeline: Cell counts per sample came from amplifying reference gene primers. The assay was immunoSEQ multiplex PCR, and TCRdb's table has in-frame clones only and misses some. V and J calls plus clone size are reproduced from that table; the DNA served to infer D and trimming. The table lists about 20,000 clones, 79% of them singletons. This CDR3 has 14 residues. The V gene lost 6 bases and the J gene lost 5 bases, with 16 bases spanning the gap. Germline V lookup: CDR1 WNHNN, CDR2 SYGVQD (reference sequence). Material for sequencing was peripheral blood. The TCR originated in a man at least 80 years old with acute or convalescent COVID-19. V usage is TRBV10-1 and J usage is TRBJ1-2; the D gene is possibly TRBD1 (5 bases). CDR3 region: CASSRNMGGYGYTF. The CDR3 region has the DNA TGCGCCAGCAGCCGAAACATGGGGGGGTATGGCTACACCTTC.